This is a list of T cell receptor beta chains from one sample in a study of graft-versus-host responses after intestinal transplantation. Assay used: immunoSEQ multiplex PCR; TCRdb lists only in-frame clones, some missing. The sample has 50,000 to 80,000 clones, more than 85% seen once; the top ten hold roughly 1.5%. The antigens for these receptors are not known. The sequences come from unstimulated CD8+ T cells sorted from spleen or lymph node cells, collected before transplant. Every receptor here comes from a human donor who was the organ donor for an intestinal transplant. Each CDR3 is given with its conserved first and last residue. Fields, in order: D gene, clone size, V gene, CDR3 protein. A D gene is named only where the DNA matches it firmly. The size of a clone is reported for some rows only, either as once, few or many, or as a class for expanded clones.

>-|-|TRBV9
CASSVGQAEATDTQYF
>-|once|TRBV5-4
CASSTSSGGLLHYEQYF
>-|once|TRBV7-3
CASSLTGMGDEKLFF
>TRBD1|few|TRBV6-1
CASADRVNQPQHF
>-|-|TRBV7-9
CASSFSDNEQYF
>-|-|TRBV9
CASSVDSYNEQFF
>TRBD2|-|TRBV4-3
CASSQAGLAGLSYNEQFF
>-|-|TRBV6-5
CATAGGNEQFF
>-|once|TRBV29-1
CSVHKSGGETQYF
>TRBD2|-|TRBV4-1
CASSPGGSGDNEQFF
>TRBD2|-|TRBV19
CASEGVTGLAGRTGELFF
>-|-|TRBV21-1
CASSKAHWGLAGGDTQYF